This T cell receptor beta chain derives from a study of CXCR3-negative and CXCR3-positive naive CD8 T cells. Study observations and caveats: The study found more hydrophobic TRB CDR3s in CXCR3-positive naive cells than in CXCR3-negative naive cells.

Researchers prepared the TRB cDNA libraries using 5' RACE with UMI labels. From the 5' RACE reads, TCRdb lists one entry per CDR3 protein and no DNA. The sample totals roughly 93,000 distinct CDR3 sequences. The CDR3 is 20 residues long. The germline gives CDR1 SGHTA, CDR2 FQGNSA. Comments on this clonotype: What it recognizes is unknown.

The material sequenced was naive CXCR3+ CD8+ T cells from blood. Subset noted: CD45RO-CCR7+CD27+CD95- naive CD8+ T cells expressing CXCR3 (TNR3+). This chain connects TRBV7-2 to TRBJ2-3; TCRdb designates TRBD1, a call that cannot be tested without DNA. The clonotype was recovered from a human donor in good health. Some clones in this sample may be carry-over from other donors' samples. This CDR3 reads CASSDLNPPWGGASTDTQYF.